The 16 T cell receptor beta chains below come from one sample, sequenced in a study of molecular identifiers for immune sequencing clone quantification. TCRdb independently ran MiXCR on the PCR reads; one entry per CDR3 protein. The sample consists of more than 450,000 distinct CDR3 sequences, 25% of them appearing once. What was sequenced was naive CD8+ T cells from blood, with Jurkat cell RNA spiked in. Subset denoted: FACS-sorted CD8+CD4-CCR7+CD45RA+ naive T cells. The receptor set was obtained from a human donor in good health. Some libraries in this study had Jurkat cell RNA spiked in.

The chain carries TRBV27 and TRBJ1-3; D not resolved. Germline-derived CDR1 and CDR2 are MNHEY and SMNVEV (reference sequence). V lost 2 bases and J 6 bases, leaving 11 bases between the germline ends. There are 14 residues in the CDR3. DNA of the CDR3: TGTGCCAGCAGTTTAAGGCCGTTCGAAAACACCATATATTTT. Protein sequence: CASSLRPFENTIYF.

The chain combines TRBV5-6 with TRBJ1-2; D is uncertain. The V and J ends lost 0 bases and 5 bases respectively, with 8 bases between them. The CDR3 totals 13 residues. Germline lookup yields CDR1 SGHDT and CDR2 YYEEEE. The CDR3 coding sequence is TGTGCCAGCAGCTTGGTGACAACTTATGGCTACACCTTC. The encoded protein is CASSLVTTYGYTF.

The rearrangement uses TRBV6-2 or TRBV6-3 and TRBJ2-7, with 10 bases lining up with TRBD1. J gave up 4 bases and V 7 bases, and 13 bases lay outside the gene matches. Germline CDR1 MNHEY, CDR2 SVGEGT. This CDR3 is 16 amino acids long. The CDR3 DNA reads as TGTGCCAGCACCTACCATTTCGGGACAGGGGATTACGAGCAGTACTTC. This encodes CASTYHFGTGDYEQYF.

This clonotype was observed a handful of times. The chain employs TRBV9 and TRBJ2-3, with TRBD2 matching over 10 bases. There are 15 residues in the CDR3. The germline V gene has CDR1 SGDLS and CDR2 YYNGEE. The trim removed 3 bases at V and 1 base at J, leaving 2 bases unmatched. CDR3 protein: CASSDGLAGTDTQYF. The CDR3 DNA follows: TGTGCCAGCAGCGATGGACTAGCGGGCACAGATACGCAGTATTTT.

This clonotype has just a few counts. V and J are TRBV28 and TRBJ1-5, with 8 nucleotides matching TRBD1. The CDR3 is made up of 16 amino acids. V was clipped by 6 bases and J by 0 bases; unmatched bases: 7. Germline V lookup: CDR1 MDHEN, CDR2 SYDVKM. Here the CDR3 reads CASRLRTGRSNQPQHF. The CDR3 nucleotides read TGTGCCAGCAGATTACGGACAGGGCGTAGCAATCAGCCCCAGCATTTT.

The genes are TRBV19 and TRBJ2-5; D is ambiguous. The CDR3 sequence is 15 residues long. CDR1 and CDR2 from the germline V gene are LNHDA and SQIVND (reference sequence). V dropped 6 bases and J dropped 0 bases, with 14 bases sitting between them. CDR3 loop: CASSLQVWNQETQYF. The CDR3 DNA reads as TGTGCCAGTAGCCTCCAGGTCTGGAACCAAGAGACCCAGTACTTC.

This rearrangement joins TRBV20-1 to TRBJ2-3; TRBD2 matches 13 bases. V shed 4 bases, J shed 2 bases, and the junction held 12 bases outside the gene matches. Germline V gene lookup returns CDR1 DFQATT and CDR2 SNEGSKA (reference sequence). The CDR3 totals 18 residues. This chain's CDR3 is CSATGTSGAHTYTDTQYF. The CDR3 DNA follows: TGCAGTGCTACGGGGACTAGCGGGGCCCACACGTACACAGATACGCAGTATTTT.

This clonotype has at least ten counts. The rearrangement uses TRBV20-1 and TRBJ2-2; 10 bases match TRBD1. The CDR3 consists of 15 residues. Losses at the gene ends were 1 base for V and 6 bases for J; bases not matched to a gene: 5. Germline V gene lookup returns CDR1 DFQATT and CDR2 SNEGSKA (reference sequence). The DNA of the CDR3 is TGCAGTGCTAGAGGTGACAGGGGGCAAGCCGGGGAGCTGTTTTTT. Protein: CSARGDRGQAGELFF.

Only a few counts were recorded for this clonotype. This chain connects TRBV6-1 to TRBJ2-1; D gene unclear. Trimming removed 6 bases at V and 0 bases at J, with 12 bases between. The CDR3 extends over 15 amino acids. Germline CDR1 reads MNHNS; CDR2 reads SASEGT. CDR3 DNA sequence: TGTGCCAGCAGCGTTGACAAGACCTCCTACAATGAGCAGTTCTTC. It is translated as CASSVDKTSYNEQFF.

This clonotype showed up many times. The chain uses TRBV29-1 and TRBJ2-7; the D is unclear. Trimming removed 0 bases at V and 3 bases at J, with 9 bases between. CDR3 length: 13 residues. Germline CDR1 reads SQVTM; CDR2 reads ANQGSEA. CDR3 nucleotides: TGCAGCGTTGAAGACCAGAAAAGCTACGAGCAGTACTTC. This sequence encodes CSVEDQKSYEQYF.

This clonotype was seen many times. The chain joins TRBV6-1 to TRBJ1-1; D remains ambiguous. Germline V lookup: CDR1 MNHNS, CDR2 SASEGT. Between the trimmed V and J ends, which lost 3 bases and 0 bases, there was a span of 8 bases. The CDR3 is made up of 14 amino acids. The CDR3 DNA is TGTGCCAGCAGTGAGGTCCATATGAACACTGAAGCTTTCTTT. It translates to CASSEVHMNTEAFF.

Turning to this clonotype: This may come from a read error, since a much larger clone is one base off. The chain combines TRBV6-5 with TRBJ2-3; D is possibly TRBD1 or TRBD2 (5 bases each). Per germline, CDR1 MNHEY and CDR2 SVGAGI. Trimming stripped 9 bases from V and 10 bases from J, with 23 bases between. The CDR3 loop spans 14 amino acids. CDR3 region: CASEGSGPADAQYF. DNA for the CDR3: TGTGCCAGTGAGGGGTCGGGTCCGGCGGATGCGCAGTATTTT.

This clonotype has ten or more counts. This sequence joins TRBV6-5 and TRBJ2-7; 9 bases match TRBD1. The CDR3 sequence is 14 residues long. V lost 6 bases, J lost 6 bases, and 9 bases stayed unmatched. Germline-derived CDR1 and CDR2 are MNHEY and SVGAGI. CDR3 residues: CASSYGTGSVEQYF. The CDR3 DNA sequence: TGTGCCAGCAGCTACGGGACAGGGTCGGTCGAGCAGTACTTC.

The V and J genes are TRBV7-9 and TRBJ2-1; D remains unclear. Trimming pared 4 bases from V and 6 bases from J, leaving 7 bases between. This CDR3 is 12 amino acids long. CDR1 is SEHNR and CDR2 is FQNEAQ in the germline V gene (reference sequence). The CDR3 reads CASSSHSNEQFF. The CDR3 DNA reads as TGTGCCAGCAGCTCCCATTCCAATGAGCAGTTCTTC. The full variable domain, rest sourced from reference TRBV7-9 and TRBJ2-1, is DTGVSQNPRHKITKRGQNVTFRCDPISEHNRLYWYRQTLGQGPEFLTYFQNEAQLEKSRLLSDRFSAERPKGSFSTLEIQRTEQGDSAMYLCASSSHSNEQFFGPGTRLTVL.

This clonotype was counted many times. V usage is TRBV29-1 and J usage is TRBJ2-7; 10 bases fit TRBD1. V gave up 5 bases and J gave up 2 bases; unmatched junction bases: 3. The CDR3 length is 13 residues. Germline CDR1 is SQVTM and CDR2 is ANQGSEA. The CDR3 region has the DNA TGCAGCGTTAGGGGACAGGGGCCCTACGAGCAGTACTTC. This gives the protein CSVRGQGPYEQYF.

This clonotype has at least ten counts. The chain carries TRBV5-1 and TRBJ1-1; D is undetermined. The V gene's germline CDR1 is SGHRS and CDR2 YFSETQ. The germline V and J ends were trimmed by 1 base and 1 base, with 11 bases remaining between them. The CDR3 is 15 amino acids. In DNA, the CDR3 is TGCGCCAGCAGCTTGTTCACCAGCCCGAACACTGAAGCTTTCTTT. Translated: CASSLFTSPNTEAFF.